This T cell receptor beta chain was identified in a study of T cells expressing NK-cell markers. Findings and caveats of the study: In four donors, these clonotypes also led the CD3+CD56-NKG2C+ fraction. Whether expanded NKG2C-expressing T cell clones recognize HCMV is unknown. The contribution of dominant NKG2C+ clonotypes to CD8+ T cells in a handful of donors was roughly 1.0-7.5%.

On this clonotype: What it binds is not known.

A 5'RACE template switching approach incorporating UMIs was used to make TCR beta cDNA. TCRdb reprocessed the 5' RACE reads and reports one entry per CDR3 protein, with no DNA. This sample's table has 350,000 to 450,000 distinct CDR3 sequences. CDR3 length: 14 amino acids. The V gene's germline CDR1 is SNHLY and CDR2 FYNNEI. This receptor was taken from a man aged 18-75 years in good health. The gene calls are TRBV2 and TRBJ1-2; TCRdb's D gene call, TRBD1, goes unchecked for lack of DNA. Sequenced: blood T cells: a sorted CD56 or NKG2C T cell subset, CD4+ or CD8+ T cells, or bulk PBMC T cells (not recorded which). This CDR3 reads CASRRGDRKDGYTF.